There are a few counts of the clone carrying this T cell receptor beta chain. The sample has other DNA sequences that encode this CDR3 too. This CDR3 region has 15 residues. Germline values: CDR1 LNHDA, CDR2 SQIVND (reference sequence). Unmatched junction bases numbered 1, after V lost 3 bases and J lost 1 base. The data were obtained in a study of blood T cell repertoires in COVID-19. Study-wide context: Some COVID-19 samples were acute and others convalescent; all came from the United States, Italy and Spain. The analysed material was cDNA or gDNA that came from T cells, B-cell-depleted T cells, or PBMCs.

In the original analysis: Reference gene primer amplification in the assay estimated nucleated cell counts. The repertoire was sequenced with immunoSEQ multiplex PCR; TCRdb's copy has only in-frame clones and lacks some. V and J calls and clone size come straight from that table; D and trimming were deduced from the DNA. The sample includes around 130,000 clones, 85% of them seen just once. Source material: peripheral blood. The V and J genes are TRBV19 and TRBJ2-7; 12 bases fit TRBD2. The sequence was obtained from a man in his forties or fifties with acute or convalescent COVID-19. The DNA for the CDR3 is TGTGCCAGTAGTATTACTAGCGGGGGGTCCTACGAGCAGTACTTC. It is translated as CASSITSGGSYEQYF. Complete variable domain (other parts from reference TRBV19 and TRBJ2-7): DGGITQSPKYLFRKEGQNVTLSCEQNLNHDAMYWYRQDPGQGLRLIYYSQIVNDFQKGDIAEGYSVSREKKESFPLTVTSAQKNPTAFYLCASSITSGGSYEQYFGPGTRLTVT.